The clone carrying this T cell receptor beta chain turned up a few times. Its specificity is unknown. The sample is drawn from a study of OX40 agonist ivuxolimab in advanced cancers. Study conclusions and caveats: Fewer expanded clones were found on average in CD4+ than in CD8+ T cells. The CD4+ and CD8+ T cells in the blood had expanded clonally by week 6 at 0.1 to 3.0 mg/kg.

Sampled blood was obtained at baseline, cycle 4 day 1, and cycle 7 day 1. CDR3 length equals 14 residues. CDR1 and CDR2 (germline): MNHNY, SVGAGI (reference sequence). V was shortened by 6 bases and J by 8 bases, with 19 bases between the two germline ends. Data came from immunoSEQ multiplex PCR; TCRdb stores just in-frame clones and leaves some out. There are tens of thousands of clones in the sample; 80% to 85% occur only once, and around 4.3% lies in the top ten. The starting material was CD4+ or CD8+ T cells sorted from blood, obtained in a trial of the OX40 agonist ivuxolimab. The sequence came from an adult with an advanced solid tumor such as melanoma, head and neck, liver or kidney cancer. J is TRBJ1-2 and V is TRBV6-6, with TRBD1 as a possible D gene (5 bases). The DNA for the CDR3 is TGTGCCAGCAGCTGGGGGGGAAGGGGAGGAGGCTACACCTTC. Its protein product is CASSWGGRGGGYTF.